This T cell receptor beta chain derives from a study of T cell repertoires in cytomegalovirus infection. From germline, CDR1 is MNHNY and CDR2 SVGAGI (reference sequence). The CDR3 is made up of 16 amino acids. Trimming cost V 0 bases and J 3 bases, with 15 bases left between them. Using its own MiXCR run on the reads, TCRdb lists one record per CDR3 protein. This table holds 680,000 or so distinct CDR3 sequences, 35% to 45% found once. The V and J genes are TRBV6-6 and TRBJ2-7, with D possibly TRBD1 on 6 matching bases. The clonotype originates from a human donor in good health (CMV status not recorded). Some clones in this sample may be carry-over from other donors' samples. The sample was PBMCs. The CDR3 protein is CASSYSRQAGFYEQYF. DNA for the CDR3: TGTGCCAGCAGTTACTCGCGACAGGCCGGCTTCTACGAGCAGTACTTC.